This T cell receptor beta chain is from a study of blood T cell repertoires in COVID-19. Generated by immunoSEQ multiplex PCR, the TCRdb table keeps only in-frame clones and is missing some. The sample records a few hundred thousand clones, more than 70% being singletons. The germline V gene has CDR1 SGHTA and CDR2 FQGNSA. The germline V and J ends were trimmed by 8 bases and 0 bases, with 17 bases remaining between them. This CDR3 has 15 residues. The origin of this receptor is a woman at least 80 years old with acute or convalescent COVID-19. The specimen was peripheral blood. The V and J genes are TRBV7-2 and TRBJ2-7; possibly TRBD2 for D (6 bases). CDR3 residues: CASGPVRGRSYEQYF. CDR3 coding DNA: TGTGCCAGCGGGCCAGTGCGGGGCCGCTCCTACGAGCAGTACTTC.